The clone carrying this T cell receptor (beta chain) was found a few times. What it binds is not known. This entry comes from a study of yellow fever vaccine responses in identical twins. Study results and limitations: Vaccine-induced T cell responses in twins were reportedly observed to appear partly convergent, partly personalized.

TCRdb re-called the RT-PCR reads through MiXCR, storing one row per CDR3 protein. Counted here are 18,000 or so distinct CDR3 sequences, about 56% occurring once; the ten biggest clones make up 6% to 8.5%. The germline CDR1 and CDR2 sequences are KGHSH and LQKENI. The length of the CDR3 is 17 residues. V gave up 3 bases and J gave up 5 bases; unmatched junction bases: 10. The receptor was derived from a woman younger than 35 who received the yellow fever vaccine. This chain uses TRBV18 with TRBJ2-5, with 12 bases fitting TRBD2. The input for sequencing was T cells from blood (PBMCs), unsorted or a sorted subset (not recorded which), taken before or after yellow fever vaccination (not recorded which). The CDR3 protein is CASSPWTSGASRETQYF. The CDR3 nucleotides are TGTGCCAGCTCACCGTGGACTAGCGGGGCCAGCCGGGAGACCCAGTACTTC.